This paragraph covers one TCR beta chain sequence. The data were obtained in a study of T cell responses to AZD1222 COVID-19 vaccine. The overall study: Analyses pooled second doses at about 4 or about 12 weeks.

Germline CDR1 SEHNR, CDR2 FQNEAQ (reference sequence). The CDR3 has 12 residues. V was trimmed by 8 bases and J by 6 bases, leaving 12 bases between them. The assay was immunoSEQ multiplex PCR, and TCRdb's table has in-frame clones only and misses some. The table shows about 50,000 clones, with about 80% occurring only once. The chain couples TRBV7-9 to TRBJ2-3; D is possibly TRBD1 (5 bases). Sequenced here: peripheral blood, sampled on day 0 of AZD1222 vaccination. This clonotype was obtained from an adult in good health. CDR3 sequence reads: CASLGVVDTQYF. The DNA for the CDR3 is TGTGCCAGCTTAGGGGTGGTGGATACGCAGTATTTT.